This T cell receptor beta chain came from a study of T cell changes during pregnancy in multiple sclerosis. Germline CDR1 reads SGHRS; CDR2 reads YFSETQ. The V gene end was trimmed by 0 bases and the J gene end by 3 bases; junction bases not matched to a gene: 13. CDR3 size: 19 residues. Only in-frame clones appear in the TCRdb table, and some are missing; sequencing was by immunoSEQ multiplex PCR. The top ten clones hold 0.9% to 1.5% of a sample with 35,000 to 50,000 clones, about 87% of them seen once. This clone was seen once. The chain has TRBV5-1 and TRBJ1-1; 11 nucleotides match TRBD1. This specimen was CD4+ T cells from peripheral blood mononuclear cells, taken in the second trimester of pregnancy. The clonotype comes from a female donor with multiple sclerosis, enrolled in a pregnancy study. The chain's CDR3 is CASSLALFGTGGADTEAFF. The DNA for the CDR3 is TGCGCCAGCAGCTTGGCCTTATTTGGGACAGGGGGGGCGGACACTGAAGCTTTCTTT. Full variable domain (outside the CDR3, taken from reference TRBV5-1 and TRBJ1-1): KAGVTQTPRYLIKTRGQQVTLSCSPISGHRSVSWYQQTPGQGLQFLFEYFSETQRNKGNFPGRFSGRQFSNSRSEMNVSTLELGDSALYLCASSLALFGTGGADTEAFFGQGTRLTVV.